This TCR beta chain was recorded in a study of regulatory T cells in long-lasting Graves disease. Study-wide context: Recently diagnosed Graves' patients had received antithyroid drugs for under 3 months. Study-wide results and limits: New patients shared more than 750 public clonotypes, fewer than the approximately 2,700 shared by persistent patients.

This clonotype was recorded many times. Its antigen is still unknown. Libraries of TCR beta came from iRepertoire HTBI primers plus Arm-PCR of CDR3 regions. TCRdb used MiXCR to reprocess the multiplex PCR reads, holding one entry per CDR3 protein. The sample yields 400,000 to 500,000 distinct CDR3 sequences, more than 12% seen once. Time point indicated: newly diagnosed GD, antithyroid drugs for less than 3 months. With RNA extracted from PBMCs as input, the TCR library was made. As collected, the peripheral blood samples measured around 9 milliliters each and went into EDTA tubes. These data were also filed under a second study, of T cells in Graves' hyperthyroidism and ophthalmopathy.

Sequencing used peripheral blood mononuclear cells (PBMCs), obtained at new diagnosis, from a patient treated with antithyroid drugs. This receptor was identified in a woman under 40 with Graves disease.

The CDR3 nucleotides are TGTGCCTGGAGTCCGGACTACAATCAGCCCCAGCATTTT. The encoded protein is CAWSPDYNQPQHF. J is TRBJ1-5 and V is TRBV30; no reliable D call. This CDR3 contains 13 residues. CDR1 is GTSNPN, CDR2 SVGIG, per germline (reference sequence). Trimming removed 2 bases at V and 3 bases at J, with 8 bases between.